A selection of T cell receptor beta chains follows, all from one sample in a study of identical twins. Via MiXCR, TCRdb re-called the 5' RACE reads, giving one row per CDR3 protein. The sample has about 530,000 distinct CDR3 sequences; 13% to 15% are singletons. This sample also belongs to another study, concerning yellow fever vaccine responses in identical twins.

The sample comprised CD4+ T cells sorted from blood. These receptors were collected from a woman aged 18-29 years in good health. CDR3s include the opening cysteine and the closing phenylalanine or tryptophan. D genes are given only for firm matches. The size field is filled for only some rows; it gives once, few, many or a size class.

size: few
D: TRBD2
V: TRBV4-2
J: TRBJ2-5
CDR3: CASSQETLPSGSGRRETQYF
DNA: TGTGCCAGCAGCCAAGAAACTCTCCCGTCGGGTAGCGGGAGAAGAGAGACCCAGTACTTC

size: -
D: -
V: TRBV10-3
J: TRBJ1-1
CDR3: CAISDRPTRMNTEAFF
DNA: TGTGCCATCTCGGACCGCCCAACGCGAATGAACACTGAAGCTTTCTTT

size: few
D: -
V: TRBV11-2
J: TRBJ1-1
CDR3: CASSMANTEAFF
DNA: TGTGCCAGCAGCATGGCGAACACTGAAGCTTTCTTT

size: few
D: TRBD1
V: TRBV2
J: TRBJ2-5
CDR3: CASSGGQGGQETQYF
DNA: TGTGCCAGCAGTGGGGGACAGGGAGGCCAAGAGACCCAGTACTTC

size: -
D: -
V: TRBV11-2
J: TRBJ2-7
CDR3: CASSLGPGPYEQYF
DNA: TGTGCCAGCAGCTTGGGACCGGGTCCGTACGAGCAGTACTTC

size: -
D: -
V: TRBV7-2
J: TRBJ2-1
CDR3: CASSLVSLVPRSEQFF
DNA: TGTGCCAGCAGCTTAGTTTCCCTAGTCCCTCGATCAGAGCAGTTCTTC

size: -
D: TRBD2
V: TRBV7-7
J: TRBJ2-3
CDR3: CASSSGLAGGGTDTQYF
DNA: TGTGCCAGCAGCTCAGGACTAGCGGGGGGGGGCACAGATACGCAGTATTTT

size: few
D: TRBD2
V: TRBV12-3/TRBV12-4
J: TRBJ2-1
CDR3: CASNRVGTSAYNEQFF
DNA: TGTGCCAGCAACCGGGTCGGGACTAGCGCATACAATGAGCAGTTCTTC

size: -
D: -
V: TRBV24-1
J: TRBJ2-1
CDR3: CATSDDRPSYYNEQFF
DNA: TGTGCCACCAGTGATGACCGGCCCTCCTACTACAATGAGCAGTTCTTC

size: few
D: -
V: TRBV12-3/TRBV12-4
J: TRBJ1-2
CDR3: CASSMGPEGGYTF
DNA: TGTGCCAGCAGTATGGGACCAGAAGGTGGCTACACCTTC

size: many
D: TRBD2
V: TRBV6-1
J: TRBJ2-1
CDR3: CASRKAQGLAGVNEQFF
DNA: TGTGCCAGCAGAAAAGCACAGGGACTAGCGGGAGTTAATGAGCAGTTCTTC

size: few
D: -
V: TRBV28
J: TRBJ1-2
CDR3: CASSFTANYGYTF
DNA: TGTGCCAGCAGTTTTACAGCTAACTATGGCTACACCTTC

size: few
D: -
V: TRBV20-1
J: TRBJ1-5
CDR3: CSARDGPVSNQPQHF
DNA: TGCAGTGCTAGAGATGGCCCAGTGAGCAATCAGCCCCAGCATTTT

size: -
D: -
V: TRBV29-1
J: TRBJ2-3
CDR3: CSAYRGGDTQYF
DNA: TGCAGCGCCTACAGGGGAGGAGATACGCAGTATTTT

size: -
D: -
V: TRBV10-3
J: TRBJ1-2
CDR3: CAITPREEDLSGYTF
DNA: TGTGCCATAACCCCTAGGGAGGAAGACTTGAGCGGCTACACCTTC

size: few
D: -
V: TRBV15
J: TRBJ2-2
CDR3: CATRNEGGNTGELFF
DNA: TGTGCCACCAGAAACGAGGGAGGCAACACCGGGGAGCTGTTTTTT

size: few
D: -
V: TRBV2
J: TRBJ2-3
CDR3: CASSEVGGRATDTQYF
DNA: TGTGCCAGCAGTGAAGTTGGGGGGCGGGCCACAGATACGCAGTATTTT